The sequence of this TCR beta chain was determined in a study of blood T cell repertoires in COVID-19. Authors' methods: Nucleated cell number was recorded as an estimate derived from reference gene primer amplification. Repertoires were generated with immunoSEQ multiplex PCR, while TCRdb's copy carries only in-frame clones and drops some. The DNA was the basis for D and trimming; V, J and clone size are from that table. The sample has more than 95,000 clones, 70% to 90% seen once. Unmatched junction bases numbered 5, after V lost 4 bases and J lost 4 bases. CDR1 is LGHDT and CDR2 is YNNKEL in the germline V gene (reference sequence). The CDR3 consists of 17 residues.

The sequenced sample consisted of peripheral blood. The source is a human donor in a cohort sampled during active COVID-19. The V and J genes are TRBV3-1 (or the pseudogene TRBV3-2) and TRBJ2-2, with 14 nucleotides matching TRBD2. The CDR3 loop reads CASSLRGTSGSTGELFF. CDR3 in DNA: TGTGCCAGCAGCCTTCGAGGGACTAGCGGGAGCACCGGGGAGCTGTTTTTT.